Below are 23 T cell receptor beta chains sequenced from a single sample in a study of cytomegalovirus exposure and HLA in healthy donors. Primers for the PCR totalled 60 Vbeta and 13 Jbeta. Libraries were prepared by immunoSEQ multiplex PCR; TCRdb keeps only in-frame clonotypes and omits some of them. Altogether some 52,000 clones are present, about three quarters being singletons, with the ten largest covering roughly 2.9%. Sequenced material: PBMCs. These receptors were collected from a man aged 18 to 30 in good health and CMV-seronegative.

This clone was observed a few times. The V call is TRBV27, the J call TRBJ1-6, with 7 nucleotides matching TRBD1. Germline V gene sequence: CDR1 MNHEY, CDR2 SMNVEV (reference sequence). The CDR3 is 14 residues long. V was clipped by 6 bases and J by 6 bases; unmatched bases: 5. The CDR3 loop reads CASREQGSNSPLHF. CDR3 DNA sequence: TGTGCCAGCAGGGAACAGGGGTCTAATTCACCCCTCCACTTT.

This clone was found a few times. The chain links TRBV29-1 to TRBJ2-3; a possible D gene is TRBD1 (6 bases). Germline assignment: CDR1 SQVTM and CDR2 ANQGSEA. The CDR3 contains 14 residues. Trimming stripped 0 bases from V and 3 bases from J, with 10 bases between. As DNA, the CDR3 is TGCAGCGTTGAAGAGGGGGCCCCGACAGATACGCAGTATTTT. It codes for CSVEEGAPTDTQYF.

V usage is TRBV10-3 and J usage is TRBJ2-5; TRBD2 might be the D (6 bases). Germline CDR1 and CDR2: ENHRY and SYGVKD. This CDR3 is 15 amino acids long. Between the trimmed V and J ends, which lost 0 bases and 1 base, there was a span of 9 bases. CDR3 sequence reads: CAISESGGVQETQYF. The DNA of the CDR3 is TGTGCCATCAGTGAGTCTGGCGGGGTCCAAGAGACCCAGTACTTC.

The chain uses TRBV6-6 and TRBJ2-7; tentatively, D is TRBD2 (5 bases). Germline V gene lookup returns CDR1 MNHNY and CDR2 SVGAGI (reference sequence). This CDR3 has 12 residues. Trimming removed 6 bases from V and 6 bases from J, with 12 bases in between. CDR3 sequence reads: CASSAFAGEQYF. CDR3 nucleotides: TGTGCCAGCAGCGCCTTCGCGGGCGAGCAGTACTTC.

The CDR3 region has the DNA TGTGCCAGCAGCCAGGACAGGGACCCAACAGATACGCAGTATTTT. Its translation is CASSQDRDPTDTQYF. The chain recombines TRBV7-9 with TRBJ2-3, with 8 bases that match TRBD1. This CDR3 region has 15 residues. Germline V gene lookup returns CDR1 SEHNR and CDR2 FQNEAQ (reference sequence). V was pared by 5 bases and J by 3 bases, with 7 bases of the junction left unmatched.

V usage is TRBV27 and J usage is TRBJ2-7; a possible D gene is TRBD2 (5 bases). The CDR3 totals 13 residues. V lost 9 bases and J 3 bases, leaving 15 bases between the germline ends. Germline-derived CDR1 and CDR2 are MNHEY and SMNVEV (reference sequence). This chain's CDR3 is CASRAVSHYEQYF. DNA for the CDR3: TGTGCCAGTCGAGCGGTATCACACTACGAGCAGTACTTC.

This clone was found once. This chain joins TRBV7-2 and TRBJ2-2, with TRBD1 matching over 12 bases. This CDR3 contains 16 residues. The germline gives CDR1 SGHTA, CDR2 FQGNSA. The ends lost 3 bases at V and 9 bases at J; junction bases unmatched: 8. The chain's CDR3 is CASSLAAGTGGRELFF. The CDR3 nucleotides are TGTGCCAGCAGCTTGGCTGCCGGGACAGGGGGCCGGGAGCTGTTTTTT.

The chain couples TRBV28 to TRBJ1-5; D unclear. The CDR3 is made up of 13 amino acids. Germline lookup yields CDR1 MDHEN and CDR2 SYDVKM. Trimming shortened V by 2 bases and J by 2 bases, and 4 bases separated the two germline ends. In nucleotides, the CDR3 is TGTGCCAGCAGTTTACAGGGCAATCAGCCCCAGCATTTT. It codes for CASSLQGNQPQHF.

This clone was observed a handful of times. This chain joins TRBV6-5 and TRBJ2-2, with D hard to call. CDR1 MNHEY and CDR2 SVGAGI come from the germline V gene. Trimming cost V 2 bases and J 6 bases, with 10 bases left between them. The CDR3 sequence is 14 residues long. This CDR3 reads CASSYTGFAGELFF. CDR3 nucleotides: TGTGCCAGCAGTTACACCGGGTTCGCCGGGGAGCTGTTTTTT.

The chain recombines TRBV7-2 with TRBJ2-7, with 14 bases matching TRBD2. V gave up 1 base and J gave up 4 bases; unmatched junction bases: 9. The germline V gene encodes CDR1 SGHTA and CDR2 FQGNSA. This CDR3 has 18 residues. In nucleotides, the CDR3 is TGTGCCAGCAGCTTAGGACTAGCGGGAGGGCGTCGTGGTTACGAGCAGTACTTC. Translation: CASSLGLAGGRRGYEQYF.

This chain links TRBV6-6 with TRBJ1-1; TRBD1 agrees at 7 bases. The CDR3 length is 15 residues. The germline V gene encodes CDR1 MNHNY and CDR2 SVGAGI (reference sequence). V gave up 6 bases and J gave up 1 base; unmatched junction bases: 8. The CDR3 bases are TGTGCCAGCAGAGAGACAGGGTGGGAGAACACTGAAGCTTTCTTT. This codes for CASRETGWENTEAFF.

This clone has a handful of counts. The chain joins TRBV11-2 to TRBJ1-6; TRBD1 agrees at 7 bases. Germline V lookup: CDR1 SGHAT, CDR2 FQNNGV. J lost 7 bases, V lost 5 bases, and 14 bases had no gene match. The CDR3 is made up of 17 amino acids. CDR3 DNA sequence: TGTGCCAGCAGCCCTACCTCGACAGGGATTGAGAATTCACCCCTCCACTTT. As protein: CASSPTSTGIENSPLHF. Full variable domain (remainder filled in from reference TRBV11-2 and TRBJ1-6): EAGVAQSPRYKIIEKRQSVAFWCNPISGHATLYWYQQILGQGPKLLIQFQNNGVVDDSQLPKDRFSAERLKGVDSTLKIQPAKLEDSAVYLCASSPTSTGIENSPLHFGNGTRLTVT.

The chain uses TRBV5-6 and TRBJ2-7; D is possibly TRBD1 (6 bases). Trimming shortened V by 0 bases and J by 3 bases, and 10 bases separated the two germline ends. Germline loops: CDR1 SGHDT, CDR2 YYEEEE. The CDR3 sequence is 14 residues long. The CDR3 DNA is TGTGCCAGCAGCTTGGACAGGGTCCTCTACGAGCAGTACTTC. Protein product: CASSLDRVLYEQYF.

CDR3 in DNA: TGCAGCGGAACCGGGACAGGGAGAGCAGATACGCAGTATTTT. It encodes CSGTGTGRADTQYF. The chain joins TRBV29-1 to TRBJ2-3; 9 nucleotides agree with TRBD1. This CDR3 is built from 14 residues. With 7 bases clipped from V and 4 bases from J, the junction kept 9 bases outside the gene matches. Germline V gives CDR1 SQVTM, CDR2 ANQGSEA.

A few counts support this clone. V usage is TRBV28 and J usage is TRBJ1-2; D gene unclear. Between the trimmed V and J ends, which lost 2 bases and 3 bases, there was a span of 10 bases. The CDR3 covers 14 residues. Germline V gene lookup returns CDR1 MDHEN and CDR2 SYDVKM. The CDR3 region has the DNA TGTGCCAGCAGTTTACCCGACAAGGACTATGGCTACACCTTC. It encodes CASSLPDKDYGYTF.

The CDR3 coding sequence is TGTGCCAGCAGCCGAACGGGGGGCCCCGACAATGAGCAGTTCTTC. Amino acids: CASSRTGGPDNEQFF. The gene calls are TRBV7-8 and TRBJ2-1, with a weak D call TRBD2 (7 bases). Germline V gives CDR1 SGHVS, CDR2 FQNEAQ. V was trimmed by 5 bases and J by 5 bases, leaving 16 bases between them. The CDR3 totals 15 residues.

The V and J genes are TRBV5-8 and TRBJ1-2; D unclear. Germline CDR1 reads SGHTS; CDR2 reads YDEGEE. This CDR3 has 12 amino acids. The ends were cut back, 1 base at V and 8 bases at J, with 9 bases in the middle. CDR3 sequence (DNA): TGTGCCAGCAGCTTGTGGAGAGAGGGCTACACCTTC. Protein product: CASSLWREGYTF.

This clone was detected a few times. The chain uses TRBV7-6 and TRBJ2-1; 9 nucleotides match TRBD2. V shed 5 bases and J 8 bases; nucleotides not matched to a gene: 13. CDR1 and CDR2 (germline): SGHVS, FNYEAQ. CDR3 length equals 16 residues. CDR3 coding DNA: TGTGCCAGCAGCCGGCGAGTGGCGGGAGGGCCTTATGAGCAGTTCTTC. Translating it yields CASSRRVAGGPYEQFF.

Comments on this clone: Germline and junction disagree at one end, which may indicate a read error. The J gene is TRBJ1-1, the V gene TRBV19; D remains ambiguous. CDR1 is LNHDA, CDR2 SQIVND, per germline (reference sequence). The CDR3 is made up of 10 amino acids. The CDR3 is CASSREQWDF. The CDR3 nucleotides read TGTGCCAGTAGTAGGGAGCAGTGGGACTTT.

This clone has a handful of counts. The chain recombines TRBV14 with TRBJ2-1; 8 nucleotides line up with TRBD1. The CDR3 sequence is 16 residues long. J gave up 7 bases and V 0 bases, and 8 bases lay outside the gene matches. The germline V gene encodes CDR1 SGHDN and CDR2 FVKESK. Written as DNA, the CDR3 is TGTGCCAGCAGCCAAGATAGGAACAGGGGGAGTAATGAGCAGTTCTTC. Protein product: CASSQDRNRGSNEQFF.

The CDR3: CASSARTGGDYGYTF. CDR3 in DNA: TGTGCCAGCAGTGCCCGGACAGGGGGCGACTATGGCTACACCTTC. V is TRBV28 and J is TRBJ1-2; TRBD1 matches 11 bases. The CDR3 covers 15 residues. Germline loops: CDR1 MDHEN, CDR2 SYDVKM. V shed 5 bases, J shed 3 bases, and the junction held 5 bases outside the gene matches.

This rearrangement joins TRBV29-1 to TRBJ1-1; tentative D call: TRBD1 (6 bases). V was trimmed by 7 bases and J by 0 bases, leaving 9 bases between them. The CDR3 contains 12 residues. Germline values: CDR1 SQVTM, CDR2 ANQGSEA. CDR3 in amino acids: CSGGHLNTEAFF. CDR3 DNA: TGCAGCGGGGGACATTTGAACACTGAAGCTTTCTTT.

The chain recombines TRBV10-2 with TRBJ2-5, with 13 bases lining up with TRBD2. With 6 bases clipped from V and 2 bases from J, the junction kept 3 bases outside the gene matches. Germline V lookup: CDR1 WSHSY, CDR2 SAAADI. This CDR3 region has 15 residues. The CDR3 reads CASRGLAGIQETQYF. The CDR3 DNA reads as TGCGCCAGCAGGGGACTAGCGGGGATACAAGAGACCCAGTACTTC.